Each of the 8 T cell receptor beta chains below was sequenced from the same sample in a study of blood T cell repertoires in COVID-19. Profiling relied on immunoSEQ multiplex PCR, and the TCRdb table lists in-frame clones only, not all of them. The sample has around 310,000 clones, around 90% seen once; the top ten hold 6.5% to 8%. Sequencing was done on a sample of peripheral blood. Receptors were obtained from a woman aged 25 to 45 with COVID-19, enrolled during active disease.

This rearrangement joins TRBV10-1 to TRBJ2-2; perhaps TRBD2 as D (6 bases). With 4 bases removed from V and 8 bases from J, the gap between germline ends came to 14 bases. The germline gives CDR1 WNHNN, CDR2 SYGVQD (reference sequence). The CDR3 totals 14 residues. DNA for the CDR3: TGCGCCAGCAGTGTTGGCGGGATAAGTGGGGAGCTGTTTTTT. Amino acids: CASSVGGISGELFF.

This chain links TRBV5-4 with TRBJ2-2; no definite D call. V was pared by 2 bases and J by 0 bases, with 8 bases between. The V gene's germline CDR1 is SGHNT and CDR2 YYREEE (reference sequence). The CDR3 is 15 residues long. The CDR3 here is CASSLARTNTGELFF. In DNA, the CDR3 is TGTGCCAGCAGCTTAGCGAGGACGAACACCGGGGAGCTGTTTTTT.

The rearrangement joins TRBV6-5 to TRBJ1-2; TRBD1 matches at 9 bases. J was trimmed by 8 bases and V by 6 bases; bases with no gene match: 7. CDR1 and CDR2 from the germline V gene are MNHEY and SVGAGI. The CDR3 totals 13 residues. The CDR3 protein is CASSRTGVEGYTF. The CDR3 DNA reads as TGTGCCAGCAGCCGGACAGGGGTGGAGGGCTACACCTTC.

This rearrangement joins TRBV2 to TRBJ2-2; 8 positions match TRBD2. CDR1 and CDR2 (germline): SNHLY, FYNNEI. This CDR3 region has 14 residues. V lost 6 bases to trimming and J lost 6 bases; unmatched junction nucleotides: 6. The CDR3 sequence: CASSRTSLSGELFF. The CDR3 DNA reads TGTGCCAGCAGCCGGACTAGCCTGTCCGGGGAGCTGTTTTTT.

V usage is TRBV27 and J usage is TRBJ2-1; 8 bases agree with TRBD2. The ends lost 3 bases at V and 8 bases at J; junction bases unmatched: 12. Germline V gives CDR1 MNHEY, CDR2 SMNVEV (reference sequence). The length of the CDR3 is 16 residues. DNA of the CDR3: TGTGCCAGCAGTTTTCTTACTAGCGGCATGTTTGATGAGCAGTTCTTC. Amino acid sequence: CASSFLTSGMFDEQFF.

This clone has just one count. The CDR3 region has the DNA TGTGCCAGCTCATCAGGACTAGCGTCAAACTGGGAGCAGTACTTC. This sequence encodes CASSSGLASNWEQYF. The chain links TRBV18 to TRBJ2-7; 9 bases map to TRBD2. V dropped 5 bases and J dropped 7; count of bases not matched to a gene: 12. The germline V gene has CDR1 KGHSH and CDR2 LQKENI. This CDR3 comprises 15 residues.

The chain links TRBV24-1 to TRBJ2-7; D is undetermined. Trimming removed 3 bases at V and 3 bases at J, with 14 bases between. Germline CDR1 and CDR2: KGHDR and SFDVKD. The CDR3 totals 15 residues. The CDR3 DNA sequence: TGTGCCACCAGTGATCCCCGAGCAGGCGTCTACGAGCAGTACTTC. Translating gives CATSDPRAGVYEQYF.

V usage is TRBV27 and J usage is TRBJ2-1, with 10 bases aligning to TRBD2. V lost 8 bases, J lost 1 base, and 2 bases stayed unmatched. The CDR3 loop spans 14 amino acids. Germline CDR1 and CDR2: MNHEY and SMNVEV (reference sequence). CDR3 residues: CASRLAGSYNEQFF. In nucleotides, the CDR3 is TGTGCCAGCCGACTAGCGGGTTCCTACAATGAGCAGTTCTTC.